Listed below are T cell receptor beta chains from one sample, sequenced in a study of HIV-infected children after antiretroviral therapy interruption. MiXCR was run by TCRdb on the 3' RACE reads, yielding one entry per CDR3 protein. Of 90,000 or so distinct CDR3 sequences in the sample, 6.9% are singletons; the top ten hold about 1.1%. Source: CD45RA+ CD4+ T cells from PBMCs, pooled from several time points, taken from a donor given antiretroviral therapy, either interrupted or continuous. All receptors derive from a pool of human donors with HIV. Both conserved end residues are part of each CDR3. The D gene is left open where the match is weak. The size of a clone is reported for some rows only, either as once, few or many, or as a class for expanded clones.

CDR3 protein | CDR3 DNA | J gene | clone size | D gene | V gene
CATTEGTDYNEQFF | TGTGCCACCACGGAAGGGACAGACTACAATGAGCAGTTCTTC | TRBJ2-1 | many | TRBD1 | TRBV24-1
CASSSWTGQMGTDTQYF | TGTGCCAGCAGCTCCTGGACAGGCCAGATGGGCACAGATACGCAGTATTTT | TRBJ2-3 | - | TRBD1 | TRBV9
CASSEGGAKAGELFF | TGCGCCAGCAGTGAGGGGGGGGCTAAGGCCGGGGAGCTGTTTTTT | TRBJ2-2 | - | - | TRBV10-1
CASSLDSNQPQHF | TGTGCCAGCAGCCTTGATAGCAATCAGCCCCAGCATTTT | TRBJ1-5 | medium-sized | - | TRBV5-1
CASSGPYEQYF | TGTGCCAGCAGCGGGCCCTACGAGCAGTACTTC | TRBJ2-7 | many | - | TRBV9
CASSTVYGYTF | TGTGCCAGTAGTACGGTCTATGGCTACACCTTC | TRBJ1-2 | few | - | TRBV19
CAIRRQGDSYEQYF | TGTGCCATCCGACGACAGGGGGACTCCTACGAGCAGTACTTC | TRBJ2-7 | many | TRBD1 | TRBV10-3
CASSPQADRFGELFF | TGCGCCAGCAGCCCCCAAGCCGACAGGTTCGGGGAGCTGTTTTTT | TRBJ2-2 | - | - | TRBV5-1
CSATPAGYNEQFF | TGCAGTGCTACCCCAGCGGGTTACAATGAGCAGTTCTTC | TRBJ2-1 | - | - | TRBV20-1
CSAIFGDSSGNTIYF | TGCAGTGCTATTTTTGGGGACTCGTCTGGAAACACCATATATTTT | TRBJ1-3 | - | - | TRBV20-1
CASSFYSGSGETQYF | TGTGCCAGCAGCTTTTATAGCGGGAGCGGGGAGACCCAGTACTTC | TRBJ2-5 | - | TRBD2 | TRBV11-1
CASSLLRDNSPLHF | TGTGCCAGCAGTTTACTCAGGGATAATTCACCCCTCCACTTT | TRBJ1-6 | many | - | TRBV12-3/TRBV12-4
CASSLEPGGGSYTF | TGCGCCAGCAGCTTGGAGCCAGGGGGCGGTAGCTACACCTTC | TRBJ1-2 | many | TRBD1 | TRBV5-1
CSARDRADWRNTIYF | TGCAGTGCTAGAGATCGCGCCGACTGGAGGAACACCATATATTTT | TRBJ1-3 | - | - | TRBV20-1
CASSETRISNQPQHF | TGTGCCAGCAGTGAAACCAGAATTAGCAATCAGCCCCAGCATTTT | TRBJ1-5 | many | - | TRBV6-1
CSARFGLVGRETQYF | TGCAGTGCTAGATTTGGACTAGTTGGACGTGAGACCCAGTACTTC | TRBJ2-5 | few | TRBD2 | TRBV20-1
CASSQDLAVSSYEQYF | TGTGCCAGCAGCCAAGATTTGGCAGTGAGCTCCTACGAGCAGTACTTC | TRBJ2-7 | - | - | TRBV3-1